The 18 T cell receptor beta chains reported below all come from one sample, sequenced in a study of cytomegalovirus exposure and HLA in healthy donors. A multiplex PCR was run with 60 Vbeta primers and 13 Jbeta primers. TCRdb keeps only in-frame clones here, not all; method: immunoSEQ multiplex PCR. The sample yields 100,000 to 150,000 clones, more than 65% seen once. Sequencing was done on a sample of PBMCs. The receptors shown here come from a human donor in good health.

The CDR3 nucleotides read TGTGCCAGCAGCCAAGATGCCGGGAGAGAATGGGATACGCAGTATTTT. This codes for CASSQDAGREWDTQYF. The gene calls are TRBV4-2 and TRBJ2-3; D is perhaps TRBD2 (6 bases). There are 16 residues in the CDR3. V lost 0 bases to trimming and J lost 6 bases, with 16 bases between them. CDR1 is LGHNA and CDR2 is YNFKEQ in the germline V gene.

The chain couples TRBV6-1 to TRBJ2-7; TRBD2 is a possible D gene (6 bases). The length of the CDR3 is 15 residues. Looked up from germline, CDR1 is MNHNS and CDR2 is SASEGT. V lost 2 bases to trimming and J lost 4 bases, with 15 bases between them. The CDR3 region has the DNA TGTGCCAGCAGTGAAAGGTCTAGCGCCTTTTACGAGCAGTACTTC. Residues: CASSERSSAFYEQYF.

A remark on this clone: Other DNA sequences within the sample encode an identical CDR3. The V gene is TRBV6-1, the J gene TRBJ1-2; D is unclear. The V end lost 3 bases, the J end lost 2 bases, and 4 bases lay between the germline ends. Germline CDR1 MNHNS, CDR2 SASEGT. The CDR3 spans 12 residues. The chain's CDR3 is CASSDRNYGYTF. In nucleotides, the CDR3 is TGTGCCAGCAGTGACAGGAACTATGGCTACACCTTC.

This chain uses TRBV12-2 with TRBJ2-7; no check of the table's D call, TRBD2, against the DNA was made. TRBV12-2 is a pseudogene. This CDR3 has 13 amino acids. Written as DNA, the CDR3 is TGTGCAAGTCGCTTAGTACTAGAAGACGAGCAGTACTTC. Encoded protein: CASRLVLEDEQYF.

The chain uses TRBV27 and TRBJ2-1, with 9 bases aligning to TRBD2. Germline-derived CDR1 and CDR2 are MNHEY and SMNVEV (reference sequence). J lost 12 bases, V lost 9 bases, and 18 bases had no gene match. The CDR3 has 15 amino acids. DNA of the CDR3: TGTGCCAGTAGGCCGGGGGGGGTAGCGGGAGAGGTGCAGTTCTTC. This translates into CASRPGGVAGEVQFF.

This sequence joins TRBV4-1 and TRBJ2-1; 9 bases are a match to TRBD2. With V trimmed by 6 bases and J by 3 bases, 9 bases remained unmatched. The CDR3 consists of 16 residues. Germline CDR1 and CDR2: MGHRA and YSYEKL. This chain's CDR3 is CASRDLAGKHYNEQFF. The CDR3 DNA reads as TGCGCCAGCAGGGACCTAGCGGGAAAACACTACAATGAGCAGTTCTTC.

The chain uses TRBV7-2 and TRBJ2-7; 8 nucleotides match TRBD1. The CDR3 extends over 14 amino acids. Germline V gene lookup returns CDR1 SGHTA and CDR2 FQGNSA. Losses at the gene ends were 5 bases for V and 6 bases for J; bases not matched to a gene: 9. CDR3 residues: CASSTRQGAFEQYF. Written as DNA, the CDR3 is TGTGCCAGCAGCACACGTCAGGGGGCTTTCGAGCAGTACTTC.

Note on this clone: The same CDR3 can be traced to other DNA sequences in this sample. V gene TRBV14 combines with J gene TRBJ2-7; D is possibly TRBD1 (5 bases). There are 15 residues in the CDR3. From germline, CDR1 is SGHDN and CDR2 FVKESK. V lost 1 base and J 7 bases, leaving 17 bases between the germline ends. The chain's CDR3 is CASSQAGQSAGEQYF. CDR3 bases: TGTGCCAGCAGCCAAGCTGGGCAGTCAGCAGGGGAGCAGTACTTC. Complete variable domain (other parts from reference TRBV14 and TRBJ2-7): EAGVTQFPSHSVIEKGQTVTLRCDPISGHDNLYWYRRVMGKEIKFLLHFVKESKQDESGMPNNRFLAERTGGTYSTLKVQPAELEDSGVYFCASSQAGQSAGEQYFGPGTRLTVT.

The genes are TRBV5-1 and TRBJ2-4; D gene unclear. The CDR3 has 15 amino acids. The germline V gene encodes CDR1 SGHRS and CDR2 YFSETQ. V lost 4 bases to trimming and J lost 3 bases, with 14 bases between them. The CDR3 here is CASSPTVGSKNIQYF. The CDR3 DNA is TGCGCCAGCAGCCCCACGGTCGGTAGCAAAAACATTCAGTACTTC.

The rearrangement joins TRBV15 to TRBJ1-1; no clear D gene. The CDR3 runs 16 residues. The germline CDR1 and CDR2 sequences are LNHNV and YYDKDF (reference sequence). Deletions cut 0 bases from V and 6 bases from J, with 17 bases between. For the CDR3, the DNA is TGTGCCACCAGCAGAGATATGAGGATTTGGGTCGCTGAAGCTTTCTTT. It specifies CATSRDMRIWVAEAFF.

V gene TRBV6-6 combines with J gene TRBJ1-1, with D possibly being TRBD1 (5 bases). The length of the CDR3 is 15 residues. Per germline, CDR1 MNHNY and CDR2 SVGAGI (reference sequence). Trimming removed 2 bases from V and 2 bases from J, with 12 bases in between. The CDR3 coding sequence is TGTGCCAGCAGTTACCCGGACACCCATAACACTGAAGCTTTCTTT. Protein: CASSYPDTHNTEAFF.

The rearrangement uses TRBV28 and TRBJ2-7; 10 nucleotides line up with TRBD1. This CDR3 contains 15 residues. CDR1 and CDR2 (germline): MDHEN, SYDVKM. Trimming took 6 bases from V and 5 from J; bases not matched to a gene: 10. CDR3 DNA sequence: TGTGCCAGCAGCCCTAATCCGGGACAGGGGCACGAGCAGTACTTC. Translation gives CASSPNPGQGHEQYF.

J is TRBJ2-7 and V is TRBV5-1; D possibly corresponds to TRBD1 (6 bases). With 2 bases removed from V and 1 base from J, the gap between germline ends came to 13 bases. This CDR3 comprises 15 residues. CDR1 is SGHRS and CDR2 is YFSETQ in the germline V gene. CDR3 sequence reads: CASSLQGARSYEQYF. The CDR3 region has the DNA TGCGCCAGCAGCTTACAGGGTGCTCGGTCCTACGAGCAGTACTTC.

This chain joins TRBV4-1 and TRBJ1-2, with a possible D match to TRBD1 (6 bases). Germline loops: CDR1 MGHRA, CDR2 YSYEKL. The CDR3 runs to 16 residues. V lost 6 bases and J 0 bases, leaving 17 bases between the germline ends. The CDR3 DNA follows: TGCGCCAGCAGGCCAGGAGGGGGAGGGGCTAACTATGGCTACACCTTC. Translating gives CASRPGGGGANYGYTF.

This clone came up a few times. This chain connects TRBV18 to TRBJ2-1, with TRBD2 identical over 12 bases. J lost 7 bases, V lost 6 bases, and 13 bases had no gene match. There are 17 residues in the CDR3. CDR1 and CDR2 from the germline V gene are KGHSH and LQKENI. The CDR3 region is CASSLLTLAGGANEQFF. For the CDR3, the DNA is TGTGCCAGCTCCCTCCTGACGCTAGCGGGAGGGGCGAATGAGCAGTTCTTC.

V gene TRBV6-5 combines with J gene TRBJ2-3, with D maybe TRBD1 (6 bases). Trimming took 5 bases from V and 1 from J, leaving 10 bases between them. This CDR3 spans 14 amino acids. Germline V lookup: CDR1 MNHEY, CDR2 SVGAGI. This chain's CDR3 is CASSTSGGTDTQYF. DNA of the CDR3: TGTGCCAGCAGTACCTCAGGGGGCACAGATACGCAGTATTTT.

The chain links TRBV6-6 to TRBJ2-1; 11 bases map to TRBD1. The CDR3 has 14 residues. The V and J ends lost 7 bases and 6 bases, in that order; junction bases with no gene match: 5. Per germline, CDR1 MNHNY and CDR2 SVGAGI (reference sequence). CDR3 in DNA: TGTGCCAGCACCACCGGGACAGGGGGCAATGAGCAGTTCTTC. It codes for CASTTGTGGNEQFF.

The chain recombines TRBV10-1 with TRBJ1-4; 7 bases are shared with TRBD1. The CDR3 loop spans 13 amino acids. V dropped 2 bases and J dropped 12; count of bases not matched to a gene: 6. CDR1 is WNHNN and CDR2 is SYGVQD in the germline V gene (reference sequence). CDR3 sequence reads: CASSESGTGELFF. Written as DNA, the CDR3 is TGCGCCAGCAGTGAGAGTGGCACAGGGGAACTGTTTTTT.